Presented here are 14 T cell receptor beta chains from one specimen sequenced in a study of cytomegalovirus exposure and HLA in healthy donors. PCR amplification relied on 60 Vbeta primers (plus 13 Jbeta primers). Sequenced by immunoSEQ multiplex PCR; TCRdb stores in-frame clones only, minus some. The sample records approximately 75,000 clones, around 83% being singletons. The sequencing input was PBMCs. The receptors originated from a man aged 70 or older in good health and CMV-seropositive.

The rearrangement uses TRBV5-1 and TRBJ1-1, with a possible D match to TRBD1 (6 bases). There are 14 residues in the CDR3. Trimming cost V 4 bases and J 5 bases, with 15 bases left between them. CDR1 is SGHRS, CDR2 YFSETQ, per germline. Written as DNA, the CDR3 is TGCGCCAGCAGCACGGACCAGGGGTGGACTGAAGCTTTCTTT. It specifies CASSTDQGWTEAFF.

The genes are TRBV14 and TRBJ1-1, with D unresolved. Per germline, CDR1 SGHDN and CDR2 FVKESK. Trimming shortened V by 4 bases and J by 0 bases, and 6 bases separated the two germline ends. The CDR3 is 13 amino acids. The CDR3 bases are TGTGCCAGCAGCCCGAGGGTGAACACTGAAGCTTTCTTT. Translation gives CASSPRVNTEAFF.

This clone was observed a single time. The rearrangement joins TRBV6-1 to TRBJ1-2; 9 bases agree with TRBD1. With 6 bases clipped from V and 4 bases from J, the junction kept 9 bases outside the gene matches. The CDR3 covers 15 residues. Germline loops: CDR1 MNHNS, CDR2 SASEGT. CDR3 residues: CASRPTDRGGYGYTF. CDR3 in DNA: TGTGCCAGCAGACCCACGGACAGGGGTGGCTATGGCTACACCTTC.

This clone was seen just once. The genes are TRBV15 and TRBJ1-3; D is perhaps TRBD1 (6 bases). Per the germline V gene, CDR1 is LNHNV and CDR2 is YYDKDF (reference sequence). The CDR3 is 19 residues long. V lost 0 bases and J lost 0, with 18 bases in between. CDR3 in amino acids: CATSRDPLSQGRSGNTIYF. The CDR3 DNA reads as TGTGCCACCAGCAGAGATCCTCTCTCGCAGGGGCGCTCTGGAAACACCATATATTTT.

The gene calls are TRBV5-4 and TRBJ2-3, with TRBD2 identical over 7 bases. After removal of 2 bases from V and 3 bases from J, the junction contained 3 bases not matched to a gene. Per germline, CDR1 SGHNT and CDR2 YYREEE (reference sequence). The CDR3 totals 14 residues. The CDR3 sequence: CASSLGGSTDTQYF. CDR3 bases: TGTGCCAGCAGCTTAGGCGGGAGTACAGATACGCAGTATTTT.

The chain combines TRBV10-3 with TRBJ1-2; the match to TRBD1 covers 10 bases. Per the germline V gene, CDR1 is ENHRY and CDR2 is SYGVKD. The junction had 8 bases not matched to a gene; V was cut back by 0 bases and J by 1 base. The CDR3 has 18 residues. The CDR3 loop reads CAISESTGTGAVNYGYTF. In DNA form, the CDR3 reads TGTGCCATCAGTGAGTCGACCGGGACAGGGGCCGTTAACTATGGCTACACCTTC.

The V gene is TRBV29-1, the J gene TRBJ1-2, with D possibly matching TRBD1 (6 bases). Germline V CDR1 and CDR2: SQVTM, ANQGSEA. V lost 1 base to trimming and J lost 2 bases, with 17 bases between them. The CDR3 has 16 amino acids. The CDR3 loop reads CSVEVIQGPLNYGYTF. In nucleotides, the CDR3 is TGCAGCGTTGAAGTCATACAGGGCCCCTTAAACTATGGCTACACCTTC.

The table lists this clone with a few counts. V is TRBV18 and J is TRBJ2-1, with 15 bases identical to TRBD2. Germline lookup yields CDR1 KGHSH and CDR2 LQKENI. The length of the CDR3 is 16 residues. V shed 3 bases and J 7 bases; nucleotides not matched to a gene: 4. In DNA form, the CDR3 reads TGTGCCAGCTCACCTGGGGGACTAGCGGGGGGAAATGAGCAGTTCTTC. Its translation is CASSPGGLAGGNEQFF.

The chain is built from TRBV4-1 and TRBJ1-5; D not resolved. This CDR3 has 15 amino acids. V was clipped by 1 base and J by 3 bases, with 10 bases between them. CDR1 MGHRA and CDR2 YSYEKL come from the germline V gene. The CDR3 region is CASSQVSGANQPQHF. DNA of the CDR3: TGCGCCAGCAGCCAAGTGTCAGGTGCCAATCAGCCCCAGCATTTT.

The rearrangement links TRBV7-2 to TRBJ2-7; D perhaps matches TRBD2 (6 bases). Germline values: CDR1 SGHTA, CDR2 FQGNSA. V lost 4 bases and J lost 11, with 18 bases in between. This CDR3 is built from 13 residues. CDR3 protein: CASSSHRDSTKYF. The DNA for the CDR3 is TGTGCCAGCAGCTCCCACCGGGACTCCACCAAGTACTTC.

A few counts support this clone. The chain couples TRBV2 to TRBJ2-6; the D gene is possibly TRBD2 (6 bases). Per the germline V gene, CDR1 is SNHLY and CDR2 is FYNNEI. Trimming took off 8 bases at V and 0 bases at J, with 11 bases between the two ends. The CDR3 runs to 15 residues. The CDR3 DNA follows: TGTGCCAGCGGGGGGACCTCCTCTGGGGCCAACGTCCTGACTTTC. Amino acid sequence: CASGGTSSGANVLTF.

This clone turned up a few times. This sequence joins TRBV6-1 and TRBJ1-1; possibly TRBD1 for D (6 bases). This CDR3 spans 14 amino acids. The V gene's germline CDR1 is MNHNS and CDR2 SASEGT. Trimming took off 2 bases at V and 7 bases at J, with 14 bases between the two ends. The CDR3, as DNA: TGTGCCAGCAGTGAATGGGGGCGCAGGGATGAAGCTTTCTTT. Amino acid sequence: CASSEWGRRDEAFF.

The gene calls are TRBV28 and TRBJ1-4; tentatively, D is TRBD1 (5 bases). This CDR3 has 17 residues. Germline V CDR1 and CDR2: MDHEN, SYDVKM. The V and J ends lost 1 base and 6 bases respectively, with 18 bases between them. The CDR3 spells CASSLSGWGGSDEKLFF. CDR3 DNA: TGTGCCAGCAGTTTATCGGGATGGGGGGGTTCTGATGAAAAACTGTTTTTT.

V is TRBV7-9 and J is TRBJ2-7; TRBD2 aligns across 9 bases. From germline, CDR1 is SEHNR and CDR2 FQNEAQ (reference sequence). V trimming: 1 base; J trimming: 5 bases; junction bases outside the gene matches: 6. The CDR3 is 15 amino acids. The CDR3 loop reads CASSLGGRARDEQYF. The CDR3 DNA sequence: TGTGCCAGCAGCTTAGGCGGGAGGGCCAGGGACGAGCAGTACTTC.